The entry below gives a single T cell receptor (beta chain) sequence along with its context. No antigen is known for it. Sequencing was performed with immunoSEQ multiplex PCR; in TCRdb, only in-frame clones are kept and a portion is missing. The sample yields more than 70,000 clones, around 84% seen once. The data stem from a study of T cell responses to AZD1222 COVID-19 vaccine. About the study: Pooled samples include second doses given at about 4 or 12 weeks. Notes on the study in general: Clonal diversity may have been underestimated, and the donors were mostly white British, with more females than males. Distributed over spike, vaccine-associated CD4 TCRs predominated at 160-218 and 743-854. Vaccination with two AZD1222 doses was followed by a rise in Spike-specific TCR breadth and depth.

With V trimmed by 8 bases and J by 4 bases, 10 bases remained unmatched. Germline CDR1 and CDR2: LNHDA and SQIVND (reference sequence). This CDR3 spans 14 amino acids. This chain connects TRBV19 to TRBJ1-2; 7 positions agree with TRBD1. This TCR came from an adult in good health. The sample here was peripheral blood, taken on day 0 of AZD1222 vaccination. CDR3 protein: CASQTGDWGYGYTF. CDR3 DNA sequence: TGTGCCAGTCAAACAGGGGATTGGGGCTATGGCTACACCTTC.